These T cell receptor beta chains were read from a single sample in a study of T cell repertoires in cytomegalovirus infection. TCRdb processed the reads anew with MiXCR; each CDR3 protein has one entry. The sample has around 120,000 distinct CDR3 sequences; more than 20% are singletons. For these receptors, no antigen is known. Sequencing was carried out using PBMCs, sequenced either directly or after in vitro stimulation (not recorded which). These receptors originate from a human donor in good health (CMV status not recorded). Some clones in this sample may be carry-over from other donors' samples. Both conserved end residues are part of each CDR3. Each record gives: clone size, V gene, J gene, D gene, CDR3 protein, CDR3 DNA. The D gene is left open where the match is weak. Rows give clone size only sometimes, using once, few, many, or a class for an expanded clone.

-	TRBV25-1	TRBJ2-1	TRBD1	CASRGTAPLDEQFF	TGTGCCAGCAGGGGGACAGCCCCATTGGATGAGCAGTTCTTC
many	TRBV18	TRBJ1-6	-	CASSPSGNNSPLHF	TGTGCCAGCTCACCATCAGGGAACAATTCACCCCTCCACTTT
many	TRBV7-2	TRBJ1-4	-	CASSPSLVSQKLFF	TGTGCCAGCAGCCCGTCTCTAGTCTCCCAAAAACTGTTTTTT
many	TRBV4-3	TRBJ2-1	-	CASSPDRGSFEQFF	TGCGCCAGCAGCCCAGATCGGGGTAGTTTTGAGCAGTTCTTC
few	TRBV19	TRBJ2-1	-	CASSELSYNEQFF	TGTGCCAGTAGTGAGTTATCCTACAATGAGCAGTTCTTC
-	TRBV19	TRBJ1-2	-	CASSIPGASYGYTF	TGTGCCAGTAGTATCCCAGGGGCTAGCTATGGCTACACCTTC
-	TRBV7-2	TRBJ2-5	-	CASSPSSAGILQETQYF	TGTGCCAGCAGCCCCTCGTCGGCGGGGATCCTCCAAGAGACCCAGTACTTC
few	TRBV7-9	TRBJ2-1	-	CASSPGRRVGEQFF	TGTGCCAGCAGCCCAGGGCGTCGAGTAGGTGAGCAGTTCTTC
few	TRBV7-9	TRBJ2-4	TRBD1	CASSSQSDRETKNIQYF	TGTGCCAGCAGCTCCCAATCGGACAGGGAGACCAAAAACATTCAGTACTTC
few	TRBV12-3/TRBV12-4	TRBJ1-4	TRBD1	CASSQNTGQAEATNEKLFF	TGTGCCAGCAGTCAAAACACCGGACAGGCTGAAGCAACTAATGAAAAACTGTTTTTT
-	TRBV24-1	TRBJ2-1	-	CATSDNSGNYNEQFF	TGTGCCACCAGTGATAATAGCGGAAATTACAATGAGCAGTTCTTC
many	TRBV28	TRBJ1-2	-	CASSTPGTSRSYGYTF	TGTGCCAGCAGTACCCCCGGGACGAGTAGGTCCTATGGCTACACCTTC
few	TRBV6-1	TRBJ2-2	TRBD2	CASRRGGGLADANTGELFF	TGTGCCAGCAGACGAGGGGGGGGACTAGCGGACGCGAACACCGGGGAGCTGTTTTTT
many	TRBV7-2	TRBJ2-4	-	CASTSLLDIQYF	TGTGCCAGCACCTCGCTTCTGGACATTCAGTACTTC
few	TRBV2	TRBJ1-5	-	CASSEEAYSNQPQHF	TGTGCCAGCAGTGAAGAAGCGTATAGCAATCAGCCCCAGCATTTT